This T cell receptor (beta chain) was identified in a study of CD8+ T cells in alopecia areata listed by TCRdb under 2018. With respect to the entire study: In both human patients and the C3H/HeJ mouse model, the study applied high-throughput TCRbeta sequencing to look at T cell clonal expansion in alopecia areata. Scalp tissue and sorted CD4+ and CD8+ peripheral blood T cells from patchy and totalis/universalis alopecia areata patients and from healthy controls were covered by human TCRbeta sequencing. immunoSEQ multiplex PCR using 35 Vbeta forward primers and 13 Jbeta reverse primers was used to amplify TCRbeta CDR3 regions. Scalp clonality was compared across normal scalp (n=4), patchy alopecia areata scalp (n=8), and alopecia totalis/universalis scalp (n=8). RNA came from the PAXgene miRNA kit for fixed scalp, the miRNeasy kit for PBMCs, and the RNeasy kit for mouse skin.

The library was produced with the immunoSEQ multiplex PCR assay. To provide template for TCR sequencing, every sample had RNA extracted and reverse transcribed into cDNA. First-strand cDNA was synthesized using SuperScript III with a 2:1 mix of oligo-dT and random hexamers. Amplification bias was assessed with a synthetic immune receptor repertoire, and residual bias was removed computationally. The authors processed their data as follows. Raw reads were preprocessed to remove errors, and CDR3 was defined according to IMGT conventions as the region from the conserved cysteine to phenylalanine. To get clonality, Shannon entropy was normalized by log2 of the number of productive unique TCRs and the result was subtracted from 1. Scalp TCRbeta sequences were cross-referenced with sorted blood CD4 and CD8 repertoires so that the CD4 or CD8 identity of scalp clones could be inferred. TCRdb stores this immuneACCESS table with in-frame sequences only. Part of the clones is absent; in the studies checked, under half of the shortfall reflects unresolved V genes, and no reason is known for the rest. V and J calls plus clone size are reproduced from that table; the DNA served to infer D and trimming. The sample has roughly 140,000 clones on record, about three fifths of them singletons. Around 34% of the sample rests with the top ten.

The V end loses 2 bases and the J end loses 2 bases, and a stretch of 4 bases separates them. Its CDR3 holds 12 amino acids, cysteine through phenylalanine. The entry retains the CDR3 DNA only, 36 bases that are in frame from base 1. The germline V gene encodes CDR1 SGHAT and CDR2 FQNNGV. PBMCs were isolated by density centrifugation and stained for CD3, CD4 and CD8, after which CD4+ and CD8+ T cells were sorted on a FACSAria. Scalp biopsies and blood samples were obtained from unaffected controls. On the study overall, not on this receptor specifically: Unlike mouse skin, where gammadelta T cells dominate, normal human skin contains resident alphabeta T cells that get sequenced too, which complicates analysis of the scalp TCR repertoire. Compared with mice, TCR sequences shared between patients were less clear, possibly partly because of HLA diversity across the patient population. Lesional scalp, especially in alopecia totalis/universalis, showed higher clonality and more expanded CD8+ clones than normal scalp, suggesting antigenic drive.

Points on this clone: Its antigen specificity is not known. No base qualities exist here, and no much larger clone lies one base off it.

Source material: CD8+ T cells sorted from blood. The sequence derives from a human donor in good health. The sequence is built from TRBV11-2 and TRBJ2-7; the D gene cannot be resolved reliably. The bases are TGTGCCAGCAGCTTATCCCCCTACGAGCAGTACTTC. The resulting protein is CASSLSPYEQYF.